Below are 26 T cell receptor beta chains sequenced from a single sample in a study of T-cell reconstitution after alpha-beta-depleted transplantation in children (dated by TCRdb to 2016 to 2017). Explained via the paper, the treatment or condition label denotes: allogeneic hematopoietic cell transplantation with graft depleted of TCRalphabeta T cells and CD19 B cells. The library was obtained by PCR. Sequencing instrument: Illumina HiSeq 2500. TCR libraries were prepared with molecular barcoding, using unique molecular identifiers to normalize TCRbeta repertoire quantification. TCRdb itself trimmed the public reads at Q25 with fastp, ran MiXCR and retained productive beta chains. Each CDR3 protein gets just one entry, which takes the most common genes and DNA from the rows behind it. This sample holds 77,000 or so distinct CDR3 sequences; around 18% were observed only once. The top ten clones comprise about half of the sample.

This sample comprised PBMCs, mostly from graft donor cells, obtained 360 days after TCRalphabeta/CD19-depleted stem cell transplant. The receptors shown here come from a male patient between 2 and 9 years old who had a stem cell transplant for acute lymphoblastic leukemia, so the T cells may come from the graft donor.

This clonotype has a count of ten or more. CDR3 amino acids: CAITRLAGGSLNEQFF. CDR3 nucleotides: TGTGCCATCACCAGACTAGCGGGAGGGTCGCTTAATGAGCAGTTCTTC. This chain links TRBV10-3 with TRBJ2-1; TRBD2 matches at 14 bases. With V trimmed by 7 bases and J by 7 bases, 9 bases remained unmatched. CDR1 and CDR2 from the germline V gene are ENHRY and SYGVKD. The CDR3 covers 16 residues.

This clonotype has at least ten counts. V is TRBV28 and J is TRBJ1-1, with D maybe TRBD1 (6 bases). The CDR3 consists of 13 residues. Germline V CDR1 and CDR2: MDHEN, SYDVKM. V lost 8 bases to trimming and J lost 8 bases, with 18 bases between them. The CDR3 is CASRQVGLPEAFF. In DNA form, the CDR3 reads TGTGCCAGCCGACAGGTCGGGCTCCCCGAAGCTTTCTTT.

The chain links TRBV7-8 to TRBJ1-1; a weak D match, TRBD1 (6 bases). This CDR3 spans 13 amino acids. The germline V gene encodes CDR1 SGHVS and CDR2 FQNEAQ. V was clipped by 1 base and J by 3 bases, with 6 bases between them. In nucleotides, the CDR3 is TGTGCCAGCAGCTTAGACAGGGACACTGAAGCTTTCTTT. Protein product: CASSLDRDTEAFF.

This clonotype was picked up a small number of times. This chain links TRBV18 with TRBJ2-4; 9 positions agree with TRBD1. Germline V gene lookup returns CDR1 KGHSH and CDR2 LQKENI. The CDR3 has 20 amino acids. Trimming removed 2 bases from V and 2 bases from J; junction bases left unmatched: 16. CDR3 sequence (DNA): TGTGCCAGCTCACCATTGGGGTTTTCCGGGACAGGGAGGACCAAAAACATTCAGTACTTC. It codes for CASSPLGFSGTGRTKNIQYF.

This clonotype was counted at least ten times. V and J are TRBV2 and TRBJ2-7; D possibly corresponds to TRBD1 (6 bases). Germline loops: CDR1 SNHLY, CDR2 FYNNEI. There are 14 residues in the CDR3. The V and J ends lost 9 bases and 1 base respectively, with 16 bases between them. In DNA, the CDR3 is TGTGCCAGTTTTATGGGACACCAATCCTACGAGCAGTACTTC. Amino acids: CASFMGHQSYEQYF.

Ten or more counts support this clonotype. The CDR3 spells CAISDRGGYNEQFF. The CDR3 DNA is TGTGCCATCAGTGACCGGGGAGGCTACAATGAGCAGTTCTTC. J is TRBJ2-1 and V is TRBV10-3; tentative D call: TRBD2 (6 bases). Germline V gene sequence: CDR1 ENHRY, CDR2 SYGVKD. This CDR3 contains 14 residues. Trimming took 3 bases from V and 3 from J, leaving 9 bases between them.

This clonotype appeared a few times. The chain has TRBV4-1 and TRBJ2-1; 12 positions match TRBD2. Trimming at V came to 5 bases and at J to 1 base, leaving 6 bases not matched to a gene. This CDR3 region has 17 residues. The germline V gene has CDR1 MGHRA and CDR2 YSYEKL. The CDR3 region has the DNA TGCGCCAGCAGCGCCAAAGGACTAGCGGGGTCCTACAATGAGCAGTTCTTC. It yields the protein CASSAKGLAGSYNEQFF.

This chain links TRBV10-3 with TRBJ1-2; D perhaps matches TRBD1 (5 bases). The CDR3 contains 14 residues. Germline V gene lookup returns CDR1 ENHRY and CDR2 SYGVKD. Trimming shortened V by 6 bases and J by 4 bases, and 15 bases separated the two germline ends. CDR3 loop: CAIRDRGSGYGYTF. CDR3 nucleotides: TGTGCCATCAGAGATAGGGGATCAGGCTATGGCTACACCTTC.

This clonotype was observed a handful of times. The chain combines TRBV5-1 with TRBJ2-7; the D gene is possibly TRBD1 (6 bases). Germline CDR1 reads SGHRS; CDR2 reads YFSETQ. Trimming took 1 base from V and 2 from J, leaving 16 bases between them. The CDR3 length is 16 residues. The CDR3 DNA sequence: TGCGCCAGCAGCTTGAGGACCGGGACACCTACCTACGAGCAGTACTTC. Translated: CASSLRTGTPTYEQYF.

This clonotype was detected ten times or more. The V and J genes are TRBV7-9 and TRBJ2-1, with 7 positions matching TRBD2. CDR1 SEHNR and CDR2 FQNEAQ come from the germline V gene (reference sequence). J gave up 0 bases and V 5 bases, and 10 bases lay outside the gene matches. This CDR3 region has 17 residues. This CDR3 is CASSPGPGLSSYNEQFF. In DNA, the CDR3 is TGTGCCAGCAGCCCCGGACCGGGACTAAGCTCCTACAATGAGCAGTTCTTC.

The V gene is TRBV7-9, the J gene TRBJ2-7; TRBD1 aligns across 8 bases. From germline, CDR1 is SEHNR and CDR2 FQNEAQ (reference sequence). V was pared by 2 bases and J by 5 bases, with 11 bases of the junction left unmatched. The length of the CDR3 is 16 residues. In DNA, the CDR3 is TGTGCCAGCAGCTTATCCCGGACAGGGCCTGGGGACGAGCAGTACTTC. Amino acid sequence: CASSLSRTGPGDEQYF.

The chain carries TRBV12-3 or TRBV12-4 and TRBJ2-3, with no clear D. This CDR3 region has 15 residues. V was cut by 3 bases and J by 5 bases, with 15 bases left in between. CDR3 DNA sequence: TGTGCCAGCAGTTTTCCCCATGGGCGGTTAGATACGCAGTATTTT. Translated: CASSFPHGRLDTQYF.

This clonotype has more than one count but fewer than ten. This chain joins TRBV11-2 and TRBJ2-3, with 8 bases aligning to TRBD2. CDR1 SGHAT and CDR2 FQNNGV come from the germline V gene. This CDR3 has 18 residues. V shed 1 base and J 2 bases; nucleotides not matched to a gene: 11. The CDR3 here is CASSLVLAGSADTDTQYF. In nucleotides, the CDR3 is TGTGCCAGCAGCTTAGTCTTAGCGGGGAGCGCTGACACAGATACGCAGTATTTT.

The chain couples TRBV10-1 to TRBJ2-3, with TRBD1 as a possible D gene (5 bases). This CDR3 spans 14 amino acids. The V and J ends lost 8 bases and 2 bases respectively, with 14 bases between them. Germline loops: CDR1 WNHNN, CDR2 SYGVQD (reference sequence). The CDR3 region has the DNA TGCGCCAGCCCCCGTCAGGGTCCCACAGATACGCAGTATTTT. Translation gives CASPRQGPTDTQYF.

This clonotype has a count of ten or more. The V gene is TRBV2, the J gene TRBJ1-1; no firm D call. The CDR3 covers 15 residues. V was pared by 1 base and J by 0 bases, with 9 bases between. Germline-derived CDR1 and CDR2 are SNHLY and FYNNEI. Here the CDR3 DNA reads TGTGCCAGCAGTGAAGTGGCGGAAATGAACACTGAAGCTTTCTTT. It yields the protein CASSEVAEMNTEAFF.

This clonotype was seen only a few times. This chain joins TRBV6-5 and TRBJ2-7; 12 bases match TRBD1. The CDR3 is made up of 16 amino acids. The germline gives CDR1 MNHEY, CDR2 SVGAGI. Trimming took 0 bases from V and 7 from J; bases not matched to a gene: 7. The CDR3 loop reads CASSYSWDRGLGEQYF. As DNA, the CDR3 is TGTGCCAGCAGTTACTCATGGGACAGGGGGCTCGGAGAGCAGTACTTC.

This clonotype was detected ten times or more. The CDR3 DNA reads as TGTGCCAGCAGCAACAGGACAGGGAGGAATGAGCAGTTCTTC. Amino acid sequence: CASSNRTGRNEQFF. The rearrangement joins TRBV21-1 to TRBJ2-1; TRBD1 is the table's D call, not checked against the DNA. TRBV21-1 constitutes a pseudogene. The CDR3 extends over 14 amino acids.

CDR3 amino acids: CATSDPNGNRGNTEAFF. In DNA, the CDR3 is TGTGCCACCAGTGATCCCAATGGGAACAGGGGAAACACTGAAGCTTTCTTT. This chain connects TRBV24-1 to TRBJ1-1; 7 bases agree with TRBD1. The CDR3 is made up of 17 amino acids. Trimming cost V 3 bases and J 2 bases; bases outside gene matches: 11. Germline CDR1 reads KGHDR; CDR2 reads SFDVKD.

The chain couples TRBV4-1 to TRBJ2-4; a possible D gene is TRBD1 (6 bases). CDR3 length: 19 residues. Germline V gene data show CDR1 as MGHRA and CDR2 as YSYEKL. V was trimmed by 2 bases and J by 1 base, leaving 21 bases between them. The CDR3 nucleotides are TGCGCCAGCAGCCAACCTCTAGGACAGTTGACCTCTGCCAAAAACATTCAGTACTTC. Amino acid sequence: CASSQPLGQLTSAKNIQYF.

V is TRBV2 and J is TRBJ2-7; D remains ambiguous. Looked up from germline, CDR1 is SNHLY and CDR2 is FYNNEI. CDR3 size: 14 residues. The V end lost 4 bases, the J end lost 0 bases, and 10 bases lay between the germline ends. In DNA form, the CDR3 reads TGTGCCAGCAGTGGGGCCCTGAGCTCCTACGAGCAGTACTTC. This gives the protein CASSGALSSYEQYF.

This clonotype is termed large. The chain links TRBV29-1 to TRBJ2-7; D could derive from TRBD1 or TRBD2 (11 bases each). V was clipped by 3 bases and J by 5 bases, with 26 bases between them. The CDR3 sequence is 17 residues long. Germline assignment: CDR1 SQVTM and CDR2 ANQGSEA. In DNA form, the CDR3 reads TGCAGCGTTGATGGTCGGGACAGGGGGACTAGCGGCCACGAGCAGTACTTC. This gives the protein CSVDGRDRGTSGHEQYF.

V gene TRBV11-1 combines with J gene TRBJ2-1; TRBD2 matches 7 bases. J gave up 0 bases and V 2 bases, and 10 bases lay outside the gene matches. This CDR3 has 18 residues. CDR1 SGHAT and CDR2 FQDESV come from the germline V gene (reference sequence). This chain's CDR3 is CASSLSRLADLSYNEQFF. DNA for the CDR3: TGTGCCAGCAGCTTATCCAGGCTAGCGGACCTCTCCTACAATGAGCAGTTCTTC.

This clonotype has just a few counts. V and J are TRBV3-1 and TRBJ2-1, with D uncertain. The V and J ends lost 3 bases and 1 base respectively, with 4 bases between them. Germline-derived CDR1 and CDR2 are LGHDT and YNNKEL (reference sequence). CDR3 length: 13 amino acids. The CDR3 here is CASSHGSYNEQFF. The DNA for the CDR3 is TGTGCCAGCAGCCATGGGTCCTACAATGAGCAGTTCTTC.

The chain uses TRBV5-1 and TRBJ2-1; D perhaps matches TRBD1 (6 bases). Germline values: CDR1 SGHRS, CDR2 YFSETQ. The CDR3 consists of 16 residues. V was clipped by 4 bases and J by 4 bases, with 18 bases between them. CDR3 sequence reads: CASSPVPTGRYNEQFF. CDR3 bases: TGCGCCAGCAGCCCAGTCCCGACAGGACGGTACAATGAGCAGTTCTTC.

This clonotype was detected many times. The V and J genes are TRBV4-1 and TRBJ1-1, with D perhaps matching TRBD1 (5 bases). The CDR3 consists of 14 residues. Trimming shortened V by 1 base and J by 10 bases, and 16 bases separated the two germline ends. Germline V CDR1 and CDR2: MGHRA, YSYEKL. CDR3 coding DNA: TGCGCCAGCAGCCAAGCCCCGATAAAGGGGACAGCTTTCTTT. Translating it yields CASSQAPIKGTAFF.

The chain links TRBV12-3 or TRBV12-4 to TRBJ2-3; no clear D. Deletions cut 11 bases from V and 1 base from J, with 28 bases between. The CDR3 spans 18 residues. The CDR3 bases are TGTGCCTTCAGTTTAGAGAGTTTTCCCCCTAGGCGCACAGATACGCAGTATTTT. This sequence encodes CAFSLESFPPRRTDTQYF.